The 4 T cell receptor beta chains presented below share a single source sample, sequenced in a study of cytomegalovirus exposure and HLA in healthy donors. Researchers ran the PCR with 60 Vbeta and 13 Jbeta primers. TCRdb keeps only in-frame clones here, not all; method: immunoSEQ multiplex PCR. The sample holds fewer than 200,000 clones, approximately 84% seen once. What was sequenced was PBMCs. All receptors come from a woman aged 50 to 60 in good health and CMV-seropositive.

The J gene is TRBJ2-1, the V gene TRBV7-8; 8 bases fit TRBD2. The CDR3 spans 14 residues. V gave up 3 bases and J gave up 4 bases; unmatched junction bases: 2. Germline-derived CDR1 and CDR2 are SGHVS and FQNEAQ. The CDR3 sequence: CASSFGTSYNEQFF. For the CDR3, the DNA is TGTGCCAGCAGCTTCGGGACTAGTTACAATGAGCAGTTCTTC.

The CDR3 nucleotides are TGTGCCAGCAGCTCTCGGTCTAGCGGGGGGGTACTGGATACGCAGTATTTT. This encodes CASSSRSSGGVLDTQYF. The genes are TRBV7-2 and TRBJ2-3; TRBD2 agrees at 12 bases. V lost 4 bases to trimming and J lost 6 bases; unmatched junction nucleotides: 11. This CDR3 contains 17 residues. CDR1 and CDR2 from the germline V gene are SGHTA and FQGNSA.

The chain carries TRBV4-1 and TRBJ2-2, with 14 bases aligning to TRBD2. The CDR3 covers 17 residues. The J segment lost 4 bases and the V segment lost 4 bases, leaving 5 bases of the junction unmatched. Germline values: CDR1 MGHRA, CDR2 YSYEKL. CDR3 protein: CASSPLGLAGGTGELFF. The CDR3 region has the DNA TGCGCCAGCAGCCCCCTAGGACTAGCGGGGGGCACCGGGGAGCTGTTTTTT.

A word on this clone: The junction does not match germline at one end; this may be a read error. The rearrangement links TRBV19 to TRBJ1-6, with 8 bases that match TRBD1. CDR1 LNHDA and CDR2 SQIVND come from the germline V gene (reference sequence). The CDR3 contains 14 residues. CDR3 DNA: TGTGCCAGTAGTTCCCGACAGGGGAATTCACCCCCCCACTTT. Its translation: CASSSRQGNSPPHF.